This T cell receptor beta chain was profiled in a study of T cell repertoires in cytomegalovirus infection. Study findings and constraints: Cumulative frequency of public TCR beta families picked out carriers of CMV plus the relevant HLA.

TCRdb re-analysed the reads in MiXCR, keeping a single row per CDR3 protein. The data hold about 570,000 distinct CDR3 sequences, with 40% observed a single time. The germline V gene encodes CDR1 PRHDT and CDR2 FYEKMQ (reference sequence). V lost 2 bases and J lost 8, with 9 bases in between. The CDR3 is 12 residues long. Points on this clonotype: Antigen unknown.

The genes are TRBV13 and TRBJ1-2; D gene ambiguous. The sequence was collected from a human donor in good health (CMV status not recorded). Some clones in this sample may be carry-over from other donors' samples. The material was cultured PBMCs, obtained from culture after CMV antigen stimulation. The CDR3 DNA reads TGTGCCAGCAGCTTACAAGGAGAAGGCTACACCTTC. It codes for CASSLQGEGYTF.